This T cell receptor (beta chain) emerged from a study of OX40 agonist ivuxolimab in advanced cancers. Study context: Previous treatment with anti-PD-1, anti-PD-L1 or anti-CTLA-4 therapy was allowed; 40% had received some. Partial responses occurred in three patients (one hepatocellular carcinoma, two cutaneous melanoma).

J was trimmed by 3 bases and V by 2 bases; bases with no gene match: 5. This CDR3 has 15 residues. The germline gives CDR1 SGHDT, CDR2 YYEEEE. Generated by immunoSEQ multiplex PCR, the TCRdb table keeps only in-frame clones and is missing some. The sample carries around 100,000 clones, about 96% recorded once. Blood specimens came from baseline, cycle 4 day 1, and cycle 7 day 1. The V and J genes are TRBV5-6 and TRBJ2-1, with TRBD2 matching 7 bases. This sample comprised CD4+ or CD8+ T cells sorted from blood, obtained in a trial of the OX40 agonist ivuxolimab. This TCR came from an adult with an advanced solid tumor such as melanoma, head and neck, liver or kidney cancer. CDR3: CASSFSGSGYNEQFF. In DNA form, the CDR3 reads TGTGCCAGCAGCTTTAGCGGGTCGGGCTACAATGAGCAGTTCTTC.